Given below is one TCR beta chain in context. V lost 0 bases to trimming and J lost 6 bases; unmatched junction nucleotides: 8. This CDR3 comprises 17 residues. Looked up from germline, CDR1 is LGHNA and CDR2 is YNFKEQ. This entry comes from a study of OX40 agonist ivuxolimab in advanced cancers. Assay used: immunoSEQ multiplex PCR; TCRdb lists only in-frame clones, some missing. This repertoire shows some 77,000 clones, roughly 91% found once; its top ten account for about 0.32%. Sequencing was performed on CD4+ or CD8+ T cells sorted from blood, taken in a trial of the OX40 agonist ivuxolimab. The rearrangement joins TRBV4-2 to TRBJ2-1; TRBD2 matches at 10 bases. This clonotype was obtained from an adult with an advanced solid tumor such as melanoma, head and neck, liver or kidney cancer. The CDR3 DNA reads TGTGCCAGCAGCCAAGATCTTGGCCTAGCGGGGGTCAATGAGCAGTTCTTC. Translating it yields CASSQDLGLAGVNEQFF.